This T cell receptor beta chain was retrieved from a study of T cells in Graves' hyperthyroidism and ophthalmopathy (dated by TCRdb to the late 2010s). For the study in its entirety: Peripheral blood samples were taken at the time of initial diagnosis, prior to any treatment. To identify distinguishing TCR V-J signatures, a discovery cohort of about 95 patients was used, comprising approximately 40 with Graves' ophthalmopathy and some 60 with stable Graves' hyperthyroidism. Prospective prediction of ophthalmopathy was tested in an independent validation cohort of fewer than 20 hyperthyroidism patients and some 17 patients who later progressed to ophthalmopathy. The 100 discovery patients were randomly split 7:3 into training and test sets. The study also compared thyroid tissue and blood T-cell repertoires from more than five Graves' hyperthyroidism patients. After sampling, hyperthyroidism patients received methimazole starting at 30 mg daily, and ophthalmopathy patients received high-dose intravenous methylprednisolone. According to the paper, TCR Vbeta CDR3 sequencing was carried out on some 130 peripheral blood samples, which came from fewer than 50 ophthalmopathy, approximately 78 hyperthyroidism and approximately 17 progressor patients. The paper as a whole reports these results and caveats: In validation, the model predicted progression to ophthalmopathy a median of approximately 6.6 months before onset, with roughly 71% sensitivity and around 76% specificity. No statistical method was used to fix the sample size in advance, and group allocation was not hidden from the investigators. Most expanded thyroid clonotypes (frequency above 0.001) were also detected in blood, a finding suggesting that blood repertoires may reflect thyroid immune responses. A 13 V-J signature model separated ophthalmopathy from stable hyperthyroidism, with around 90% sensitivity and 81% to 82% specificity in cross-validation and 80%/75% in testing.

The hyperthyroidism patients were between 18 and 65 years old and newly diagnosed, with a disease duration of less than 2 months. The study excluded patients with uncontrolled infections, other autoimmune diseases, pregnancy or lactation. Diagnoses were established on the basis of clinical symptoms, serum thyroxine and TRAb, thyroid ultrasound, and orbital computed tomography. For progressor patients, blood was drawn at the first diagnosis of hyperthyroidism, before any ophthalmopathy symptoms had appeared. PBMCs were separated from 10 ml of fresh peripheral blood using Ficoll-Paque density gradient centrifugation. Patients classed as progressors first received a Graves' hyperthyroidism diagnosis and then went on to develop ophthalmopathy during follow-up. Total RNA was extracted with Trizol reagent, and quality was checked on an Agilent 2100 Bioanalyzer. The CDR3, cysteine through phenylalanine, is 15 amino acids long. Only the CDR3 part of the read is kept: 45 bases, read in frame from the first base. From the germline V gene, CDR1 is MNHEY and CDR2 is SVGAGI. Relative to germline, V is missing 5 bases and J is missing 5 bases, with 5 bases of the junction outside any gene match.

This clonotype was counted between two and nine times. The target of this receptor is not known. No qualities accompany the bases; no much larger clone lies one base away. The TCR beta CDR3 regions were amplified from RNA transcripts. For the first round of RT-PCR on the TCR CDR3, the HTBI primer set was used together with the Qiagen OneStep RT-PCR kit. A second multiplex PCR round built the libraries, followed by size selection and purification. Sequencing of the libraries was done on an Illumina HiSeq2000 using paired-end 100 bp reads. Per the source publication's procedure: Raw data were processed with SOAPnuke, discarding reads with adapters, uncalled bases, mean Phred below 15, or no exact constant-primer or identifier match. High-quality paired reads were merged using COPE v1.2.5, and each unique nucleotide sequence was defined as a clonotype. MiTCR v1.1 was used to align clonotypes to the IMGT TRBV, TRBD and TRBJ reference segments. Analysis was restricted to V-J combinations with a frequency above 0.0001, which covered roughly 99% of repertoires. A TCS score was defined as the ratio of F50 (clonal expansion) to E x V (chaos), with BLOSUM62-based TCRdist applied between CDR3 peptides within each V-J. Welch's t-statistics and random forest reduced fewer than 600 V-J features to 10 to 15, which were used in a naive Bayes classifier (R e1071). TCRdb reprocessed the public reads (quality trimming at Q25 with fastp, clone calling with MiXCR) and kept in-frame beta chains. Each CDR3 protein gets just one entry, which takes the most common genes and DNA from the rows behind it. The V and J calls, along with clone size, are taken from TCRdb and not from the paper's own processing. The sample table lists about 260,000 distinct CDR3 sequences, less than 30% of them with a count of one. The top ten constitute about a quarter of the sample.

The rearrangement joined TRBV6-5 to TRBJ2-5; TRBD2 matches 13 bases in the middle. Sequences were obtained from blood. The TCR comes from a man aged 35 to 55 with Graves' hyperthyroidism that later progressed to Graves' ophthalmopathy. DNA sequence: TGTGCCAGCAGTCAGCGACTAGCGGGGGGTGAGACCCAGTACTTC. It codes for CASSQRLAGGETQYF.